The text below deals with one T cell receptor (beta chain). This clonotype was seen repeatedly, ten times or more. The specificity of this receptor is unknown. Base qualities are not at hand, and no much larger clone is one base apart. To demonstrate the VDJtools post-analysis software, the study profiled TCR beta repertoires from the peripheral blood of around 13 young patients with multiple sclerosis. The patients with multiple sclerosis were children and adolescents between about 6 and 16 years of age. V was cut back by 6 bases and J by 8 bases, leaving a gap of 8 bases between them. Counted from cysteine to phenylalanine, this CDR3 has 11 amino acids. The retained sequence is limited to the CDR3, 33 bases, with the frame set at the first base. This sample was taken from a study of post-analysis software for immune sequencing data (dated by TCRdb to the mid-2010s). Turning to the overall study: Relapsing-remitting, secondary progressive and progressive-relapsing multiple sclerosis were recorded as disease courses, and subtype annotation was lacking for some patients. The patient repertoires were set against 11 previously published healthy control repertoires from donors whose ages ranged from roughly 6 to 25 years. A subset of samples was prepared in parallel using single-end sample barcoding, then pooled and co-amplified after Illumina adapter ligation. The study at large found these results: Direct clustering with F measure revealed strong co-clustering of samples prepared in the same batch, which led to a batch-effect correction. Normalized Chao1 diversity was significantly lower in multiple sclerosis patients than controls, suggesting substantial peripheral T-cell clonal expansion. Significantly higher frequencies in patients than in controls were found for about five TRBV segments, including TRBV5-6, TRBV5-1 and TRBV20-1. The control group was slightly older than the multiple sclerosis patient group.

Library generation was performed with PCR. These reads were obtained on an Illumina HiSeq 2500. Unique molecular identifiers were incorporated into TCR beta cDNA libraries to reduce PCR and sequencing biases. Every 1 to 10 million input T cells yielded 500,000 or so cDNA molecules, meaning each molecule approximated one T cell. The patient libraries were prepared and sequenced with the same protocol used for the earlier healthy control dataset. Within a given batch, samples were prepared together, multiplexed and sequenced on the same HiSeq lane. Per the original workflow: Raw barcoded reads were processed with MIGEC, discarding single-read molecular identifier groups before consensus assembly and CDR3 extraction. VDJtools was used for post-analysis of the clonotype tables, with diversity normalized by down-sampling every dataset to the smallest sample size. Repertoire overlap clustering matched CDR3 amino acid but not nucleotide sequences to correct batch-related cross-sample contamination. TCRdb reworked the public reads: Q25 trimming with fastp, MiXCR clone assembly, productive beta chains retained. Entries that share a CDR3 protein sequence are merged under the most common genes and DNA. V and J calls and clone size were set by TCRdb, not the authors. The table for this sample lists approximately 260,000 distinct CDR3 sequences; less than 40% of them were counted only once. In total, the top ten clones hold less than 6% of the sample.

The specimen was blood. The rearranged chain carries TRBV12-3 or TRBV12-4 and TRBJ2-1; the D gene lacks a confident call. The receptor's source is a girl between 10 and 17 years old with multiple sclerosis. The nucleotide sequence reads as follows: TGTGCCAGCAGCCTTAAGTATGAGCAGTTCTTC. It translates to CASSLKYEQFF.